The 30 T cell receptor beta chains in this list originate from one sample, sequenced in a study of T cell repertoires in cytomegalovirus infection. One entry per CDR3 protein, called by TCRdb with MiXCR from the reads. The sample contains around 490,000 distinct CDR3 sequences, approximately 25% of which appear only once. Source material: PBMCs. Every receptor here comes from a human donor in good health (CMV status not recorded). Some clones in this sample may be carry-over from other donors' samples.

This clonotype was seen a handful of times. In DNA form, the CDR3 reads TGCAGTGCTAGACCCGAAGGGGCGGGAGACACCGGGGAGCTGTTTTTT. Its translation is CSARPEGAGDTGELFF. The chain uses TRBV20-1 and TRBJ2-2, with 7 positions matching TRBD2. This CDR3 is 16 amino acids long. V gave up 2 bases and J gave up 3 bases; unmatched junction bases: 9. Germline CDR1 reads DFQATT; CDR2 reads SNEGSKA (reference sequence).

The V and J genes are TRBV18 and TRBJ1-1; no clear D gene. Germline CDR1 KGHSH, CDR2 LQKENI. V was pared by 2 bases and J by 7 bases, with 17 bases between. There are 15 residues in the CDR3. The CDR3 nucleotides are TGTGCCAGCTCACCAGTTGGGTCGGGGTATGGTGAAGCTTTCTTT. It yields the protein CASSPVGSGYGEAFF.

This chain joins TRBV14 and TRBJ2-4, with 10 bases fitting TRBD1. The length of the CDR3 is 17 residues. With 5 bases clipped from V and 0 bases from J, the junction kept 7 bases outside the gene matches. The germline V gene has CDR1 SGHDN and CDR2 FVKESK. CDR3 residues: CASSSRDRGLAKNIQYF. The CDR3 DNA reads TGTGCCAGCAGCTCCCGGGACAGGGGACTAGCCAAAAACATTCAGTACTTC. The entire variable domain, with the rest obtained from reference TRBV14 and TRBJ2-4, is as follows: EAGVTQFPSHSVIEKGQTVTLRCDPISGHDNLYWYRRVMGKEIKFLLHFVKESKQDESGMPNNRFLAERTGGTYSTLKVQPAELEDSGVYFCASSSRDRGLAKNIQYFGAGTRLSVL.

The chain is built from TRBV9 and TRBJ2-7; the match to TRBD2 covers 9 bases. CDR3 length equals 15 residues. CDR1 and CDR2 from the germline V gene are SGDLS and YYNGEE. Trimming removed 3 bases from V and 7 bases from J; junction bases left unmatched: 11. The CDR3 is CASSEWSSGTEEQYF. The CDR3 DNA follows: TGTGCCAGCAGCGAATGGTCTAGCGGGACCGAGGAGCAGTACTTC.

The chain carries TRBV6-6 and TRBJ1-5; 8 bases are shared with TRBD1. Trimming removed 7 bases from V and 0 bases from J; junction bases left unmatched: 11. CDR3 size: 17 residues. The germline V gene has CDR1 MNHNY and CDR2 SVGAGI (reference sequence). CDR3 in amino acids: CASTSRGQDVSNQPQHF. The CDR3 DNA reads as TGTGCCAGCACCTCTCGGGGACAGGACGTTAGCAATCAGCCCCAGCATTTT.

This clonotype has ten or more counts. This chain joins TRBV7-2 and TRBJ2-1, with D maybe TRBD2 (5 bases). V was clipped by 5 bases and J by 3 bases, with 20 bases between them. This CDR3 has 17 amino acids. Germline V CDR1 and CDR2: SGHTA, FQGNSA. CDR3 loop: CASSNQLSGQYYNEQFF. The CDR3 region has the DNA TGTGCCAGCAGCAACCAACTGAGCGGCCAGTACTACAATGAGCAGTTCTTC.

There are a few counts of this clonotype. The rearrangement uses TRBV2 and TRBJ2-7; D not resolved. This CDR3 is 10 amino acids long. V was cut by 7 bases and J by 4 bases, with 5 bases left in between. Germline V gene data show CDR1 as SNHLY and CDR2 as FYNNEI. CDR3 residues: CASKGYEQYV. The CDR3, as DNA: TGTGCCAGCAAGGGATACGAGCAGTACGTC.

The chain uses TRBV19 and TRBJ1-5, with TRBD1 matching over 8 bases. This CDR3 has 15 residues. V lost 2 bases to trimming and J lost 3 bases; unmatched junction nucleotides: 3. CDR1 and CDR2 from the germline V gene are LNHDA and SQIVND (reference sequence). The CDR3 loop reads CASSISGQDNQPQHF. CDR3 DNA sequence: TGTGCCAGTAGTATATCGGGACAGGACAATCAGCCCCAGCATTTT.

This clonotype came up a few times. The CDR3 sequence: CASCIRTDTQYF. CDR3 nucleotides: TGTGCCAGCTGTATTCGCACAGATACGCAGTATTTT. The chain carries TRBV12-3 or TRBV12-4 and TRBJ2-3; no definite D call. This CDR3 region has 12 residues. The ends were cut back, 8 bases at V and 1 base at J, with 7 bases in the middle.

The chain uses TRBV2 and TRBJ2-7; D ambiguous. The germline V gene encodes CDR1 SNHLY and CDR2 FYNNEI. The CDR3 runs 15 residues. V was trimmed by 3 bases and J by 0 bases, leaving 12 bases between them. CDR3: CASSEAQQASYEQYV. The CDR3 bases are TGTGCCAGCAGTGAGGCCCAGCAGGCCTCCTACGAGCAGTACGTC.

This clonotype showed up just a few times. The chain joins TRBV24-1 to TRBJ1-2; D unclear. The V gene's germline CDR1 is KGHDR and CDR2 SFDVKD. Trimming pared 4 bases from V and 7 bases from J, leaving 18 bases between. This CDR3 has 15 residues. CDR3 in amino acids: CATSDNLSKVGGYTF. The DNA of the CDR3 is TGTGCCACCAGTGACAATCTTTCTAAGGTCGGTGGCTACACCTTC.

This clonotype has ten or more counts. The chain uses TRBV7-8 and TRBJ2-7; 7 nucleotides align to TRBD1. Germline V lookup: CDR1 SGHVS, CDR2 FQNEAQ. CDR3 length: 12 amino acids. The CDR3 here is CASSSTRQGLEV. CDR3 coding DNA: TGTGCCAGCAGCTCTACGAGACAGGGATTGGAGGTC.

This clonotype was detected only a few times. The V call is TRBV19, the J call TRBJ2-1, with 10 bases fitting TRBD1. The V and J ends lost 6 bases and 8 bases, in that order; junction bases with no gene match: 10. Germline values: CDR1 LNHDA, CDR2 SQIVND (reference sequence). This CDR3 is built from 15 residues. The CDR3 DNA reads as TGTGCCAGTAGGATGGCCGGGACAGGGGCGGATGAGCAGTTCTTC. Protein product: CASRMAGTGADEQFF.

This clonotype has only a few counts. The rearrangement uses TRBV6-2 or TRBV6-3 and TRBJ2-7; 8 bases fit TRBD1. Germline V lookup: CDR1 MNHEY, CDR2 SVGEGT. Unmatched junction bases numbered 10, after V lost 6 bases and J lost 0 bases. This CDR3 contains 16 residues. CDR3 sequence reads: CASRRAGTGPSYEQYV. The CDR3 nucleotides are TGTGCCAGCAGGCGCGCGGGGACAGGACCCTCCTACGAGCAGTACGTC.

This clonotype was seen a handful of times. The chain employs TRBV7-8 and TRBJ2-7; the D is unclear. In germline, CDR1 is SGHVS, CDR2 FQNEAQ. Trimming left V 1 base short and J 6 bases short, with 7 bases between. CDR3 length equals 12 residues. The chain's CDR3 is CASSLGWAEQYF. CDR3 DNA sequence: TGTGCCAGCAGCTTAGGGTGGGCCGAGCAGTACTTC.

The CDR3: CASSLTTGFGNTIYF. In nucleotides, the CDR3 is TGTGCCAGCAGCTTGACGACAGGGTTTGGAAACACCATATATTTT. V usage is TRBV7-6 and J usage is TRBJ1-3, with 7 positions matching TRBD1. This CDR3 has 15 amino acids. Unmatched junction bases numbered 5, after V lost 3 bases and J lost 3 bases. Germline V gene sequence: CDR1 SGHVS, CDR2 FNYEAQ.

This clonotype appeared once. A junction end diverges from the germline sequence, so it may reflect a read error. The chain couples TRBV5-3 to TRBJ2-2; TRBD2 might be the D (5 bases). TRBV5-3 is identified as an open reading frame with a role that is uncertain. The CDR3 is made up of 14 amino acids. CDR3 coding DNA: TGTGCCAGCAGCTTGGACCTAGCCACCGGGGAGCTGTTTTTT. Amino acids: CASSLDLATGELFF.

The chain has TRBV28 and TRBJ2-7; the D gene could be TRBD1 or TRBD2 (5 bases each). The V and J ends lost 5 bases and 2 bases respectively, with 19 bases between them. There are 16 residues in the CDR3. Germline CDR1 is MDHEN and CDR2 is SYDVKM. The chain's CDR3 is CASSPESGPITYEQYV. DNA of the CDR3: TGTGCCAGCAGTCCCGAATCGGGACCTATAACCTACGAGCAGTACGTC.

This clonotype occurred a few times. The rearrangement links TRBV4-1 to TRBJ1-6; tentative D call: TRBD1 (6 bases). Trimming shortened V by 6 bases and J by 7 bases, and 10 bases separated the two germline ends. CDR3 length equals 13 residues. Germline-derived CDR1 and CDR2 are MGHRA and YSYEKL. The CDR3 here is CASRLQGNSPLHF. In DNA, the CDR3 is TGCGCCAGCAGACTACAGGGAAATTCACCCCTCCACTTT.

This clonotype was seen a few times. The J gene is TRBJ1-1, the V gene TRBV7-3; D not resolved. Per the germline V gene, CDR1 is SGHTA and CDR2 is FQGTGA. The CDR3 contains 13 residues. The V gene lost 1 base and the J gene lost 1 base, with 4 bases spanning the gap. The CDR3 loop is CASSLMENTEAFF. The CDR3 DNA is TGTGCCAGCAGCTTAATGGAGAACACTGAAGCTTTCTTT.

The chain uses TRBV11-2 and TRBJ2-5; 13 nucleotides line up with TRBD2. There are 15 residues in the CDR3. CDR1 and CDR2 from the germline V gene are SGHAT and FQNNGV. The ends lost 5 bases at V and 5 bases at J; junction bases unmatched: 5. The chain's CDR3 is CASSVTSGRAETQYF. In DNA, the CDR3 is TGTGCCAGCAGCGTAACTAGCGGGAGGGCTGAGACCCAGTACTTC.

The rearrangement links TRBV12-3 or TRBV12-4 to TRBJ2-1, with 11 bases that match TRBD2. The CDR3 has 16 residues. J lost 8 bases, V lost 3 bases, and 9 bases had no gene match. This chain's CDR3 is CASSFGSGRASDEQFF. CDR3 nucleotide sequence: TGTGCCAGCAGTTTCGGTAGCGGGAGGGCCTCGGATGAGCAGTTCTTC.

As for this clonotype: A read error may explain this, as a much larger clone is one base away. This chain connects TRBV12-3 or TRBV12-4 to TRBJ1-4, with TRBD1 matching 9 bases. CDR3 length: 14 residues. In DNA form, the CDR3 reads TGTGCCAGCAGTTTCGGGACAGGGTGGGAAAGACTGTTTTTT. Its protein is CASSFGTGWERLFF.

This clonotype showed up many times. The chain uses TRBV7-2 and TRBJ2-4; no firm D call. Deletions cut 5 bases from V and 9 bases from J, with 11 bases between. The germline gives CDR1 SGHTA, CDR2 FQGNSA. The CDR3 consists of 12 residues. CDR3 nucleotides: TGTGCCAGCAGCCACGACTTGGGCATTCAGTACTTC. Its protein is CASSHDLGIQYF.

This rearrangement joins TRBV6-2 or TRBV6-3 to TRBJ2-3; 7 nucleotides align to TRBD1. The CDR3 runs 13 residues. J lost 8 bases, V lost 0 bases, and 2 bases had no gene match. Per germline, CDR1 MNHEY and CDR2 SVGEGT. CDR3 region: CASSYSTGVTQYF. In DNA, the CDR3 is TGTGCCAGCAGTTACTCTACAGGGGTTACGCAGTATTTT.

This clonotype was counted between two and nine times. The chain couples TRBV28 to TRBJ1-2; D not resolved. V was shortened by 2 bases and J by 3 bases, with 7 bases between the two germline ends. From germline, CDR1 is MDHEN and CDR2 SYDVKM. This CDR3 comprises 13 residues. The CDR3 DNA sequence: TGTGCCAGCAGTTTACGGTCAGACTATGGCTACACCTTC. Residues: CASSLRSDYGYTF.

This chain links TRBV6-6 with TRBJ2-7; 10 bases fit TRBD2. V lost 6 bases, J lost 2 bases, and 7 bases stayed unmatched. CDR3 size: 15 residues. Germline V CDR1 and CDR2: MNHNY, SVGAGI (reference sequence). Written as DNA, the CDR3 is TGTGCCAGCAGGTCTCTAGCGGGAGTCGCCTACGAGCAGTACTTC. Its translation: CASRSLAGVAYEQYF.

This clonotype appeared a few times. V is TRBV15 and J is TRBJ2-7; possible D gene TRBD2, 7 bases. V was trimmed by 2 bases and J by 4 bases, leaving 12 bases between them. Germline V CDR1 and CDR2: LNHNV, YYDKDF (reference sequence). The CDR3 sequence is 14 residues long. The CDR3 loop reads CATSRYREGYEQYF. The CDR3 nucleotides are TGTGCCACCAGCAGATACAGGGAGGGTTACGAGCAGTACTTC.

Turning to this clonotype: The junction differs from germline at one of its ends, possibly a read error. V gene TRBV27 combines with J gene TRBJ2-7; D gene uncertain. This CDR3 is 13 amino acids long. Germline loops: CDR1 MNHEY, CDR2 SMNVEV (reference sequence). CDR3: CASSSPPRVGQTF. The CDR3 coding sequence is TGTGCCAGCAGTTCCCCCCCGCGCGTCGGGCAGACCTTC.

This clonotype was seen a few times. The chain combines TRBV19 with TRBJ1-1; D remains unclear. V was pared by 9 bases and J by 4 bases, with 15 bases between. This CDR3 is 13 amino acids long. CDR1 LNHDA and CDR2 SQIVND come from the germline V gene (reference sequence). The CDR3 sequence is CASSASGFTEAFF. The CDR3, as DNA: TGTGCCAGCTCCGCCAGCGGCTTCACTGAAGCTTTCTTT. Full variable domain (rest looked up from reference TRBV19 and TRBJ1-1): DGGITQSPKYLFRKEGQNVTLSCEQNLNHDAMYWYRQDPGQGLRLIYYSQIVNDFQKGDIAEGYSVSREKKESFPLTVTSAQKNPTAFYLCASSASGFTEAFFGQGTRLTVV.